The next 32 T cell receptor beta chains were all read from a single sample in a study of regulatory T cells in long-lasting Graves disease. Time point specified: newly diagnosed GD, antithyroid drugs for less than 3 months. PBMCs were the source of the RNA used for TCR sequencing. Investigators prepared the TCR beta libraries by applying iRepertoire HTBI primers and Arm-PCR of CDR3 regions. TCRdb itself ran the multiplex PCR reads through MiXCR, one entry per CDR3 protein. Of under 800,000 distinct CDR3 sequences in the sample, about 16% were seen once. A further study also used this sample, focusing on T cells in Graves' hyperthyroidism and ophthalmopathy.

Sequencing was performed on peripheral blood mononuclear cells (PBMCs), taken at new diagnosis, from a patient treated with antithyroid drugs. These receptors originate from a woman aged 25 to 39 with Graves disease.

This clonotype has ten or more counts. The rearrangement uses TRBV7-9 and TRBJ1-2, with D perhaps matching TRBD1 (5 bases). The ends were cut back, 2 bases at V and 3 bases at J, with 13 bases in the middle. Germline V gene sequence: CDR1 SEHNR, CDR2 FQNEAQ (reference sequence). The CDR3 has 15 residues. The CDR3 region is CASSLTGASYYGYTF. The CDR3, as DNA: TGTGCCAGCAGCTTAACAGGCGCGTCCTACTATGGCTACACCTTC.

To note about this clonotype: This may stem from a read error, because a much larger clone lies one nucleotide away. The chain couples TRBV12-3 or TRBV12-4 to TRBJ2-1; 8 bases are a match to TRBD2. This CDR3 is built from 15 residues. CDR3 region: CTSSQTGGPWGEQFF. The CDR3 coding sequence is TGTACCAGCAGTCAAACGGGAGGGCCTTGGGGTGAGCAGTTCTTC.

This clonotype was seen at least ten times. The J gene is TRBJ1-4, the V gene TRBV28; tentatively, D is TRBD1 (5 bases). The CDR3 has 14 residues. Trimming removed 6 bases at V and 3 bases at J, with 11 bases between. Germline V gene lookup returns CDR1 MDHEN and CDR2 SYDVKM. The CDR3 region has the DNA TGTGCCAGCAGCACAAGGGGAGCTAATGAAAAACTGTTTTTT. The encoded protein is CASSTRGANEKLFF.

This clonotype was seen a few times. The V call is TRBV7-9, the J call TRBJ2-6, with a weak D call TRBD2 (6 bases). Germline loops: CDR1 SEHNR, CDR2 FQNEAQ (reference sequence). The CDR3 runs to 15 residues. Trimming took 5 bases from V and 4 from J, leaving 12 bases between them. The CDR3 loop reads CASSKEGSGANVLTF. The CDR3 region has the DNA TGTGCCAGCAGCAAGGAGGGTTCAGGGGCCAACGTCCTGACTTTC.

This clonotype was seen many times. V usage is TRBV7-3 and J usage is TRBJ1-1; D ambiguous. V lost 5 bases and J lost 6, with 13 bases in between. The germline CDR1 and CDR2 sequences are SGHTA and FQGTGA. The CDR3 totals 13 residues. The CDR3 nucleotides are TGTGCCAGCAGCCGGGAGGGAACGGCTGAAGCTTTCTTT. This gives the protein CASSREGTAEAFF.

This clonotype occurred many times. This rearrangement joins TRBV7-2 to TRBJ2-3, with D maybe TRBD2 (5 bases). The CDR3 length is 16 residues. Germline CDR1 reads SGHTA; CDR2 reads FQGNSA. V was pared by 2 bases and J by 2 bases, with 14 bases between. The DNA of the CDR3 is TGTGCCAGCAGCTTATCCTCAGGACTTCCCACAGATACGCAGTATTTT. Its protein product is CASSLSSGLPTDTQYF. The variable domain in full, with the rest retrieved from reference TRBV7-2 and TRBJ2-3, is GAGVSQSPSNKVTEKGKDVELRCDPISGHTALYWYRQSLGQGLEFLIYFQGNSAPDKSGLPSDRFSAERTGGSVSTLTIQRTQQEDSAVYLCASSLSSGLPTDTQYFGPGTRLTVL.

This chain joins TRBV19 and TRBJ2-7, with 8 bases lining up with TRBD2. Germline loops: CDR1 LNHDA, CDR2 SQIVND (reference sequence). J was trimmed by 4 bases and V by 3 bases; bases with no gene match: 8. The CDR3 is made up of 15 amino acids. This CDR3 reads CASSISAGESYEQYF. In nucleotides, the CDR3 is TGTGCCAGTAGTATTTCAGCGGGAGAGTCTTACGAGCAGTACTTC. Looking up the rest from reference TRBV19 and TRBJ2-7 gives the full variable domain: DGGITQSPKYLFRKEGQNVTLSCEQNLNHDAMYWYRQDPGQGLRLIYYSQIVNDFQKGDIAEGYSVSREKKESFPLTVTSAQKNPTAFYLCASSISAGESYEQYFGPGTRLTVT.

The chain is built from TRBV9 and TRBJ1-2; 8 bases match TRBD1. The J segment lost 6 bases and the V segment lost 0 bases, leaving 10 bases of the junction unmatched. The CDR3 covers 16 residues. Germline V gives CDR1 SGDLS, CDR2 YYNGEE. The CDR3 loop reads CASSVGRETGEDGYTF. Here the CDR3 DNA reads TGTGCCAGCAGCGTAGGGAGGGAGACAGGGGAAGATGGCTACACCTTC. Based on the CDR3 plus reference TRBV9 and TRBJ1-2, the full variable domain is DSGVTQTPKHLITATGQRVTLRCSPRSGDLSVYWYQQSLDQGLQFLIQYYNGEERAKGNILERFSAQQFPDLHSELNLSSLELGDSALYFCASSVGRETGEDGYTFGSGTRLTVV.

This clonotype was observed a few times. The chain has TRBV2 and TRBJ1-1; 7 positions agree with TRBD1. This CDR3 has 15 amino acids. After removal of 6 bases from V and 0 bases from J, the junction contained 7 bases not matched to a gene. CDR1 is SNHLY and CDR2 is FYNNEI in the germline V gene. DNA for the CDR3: TGTGCCAGCAGCCGACGGGGACAGATGAACACTGAAGCTTTCTTT. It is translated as CASSRRGQMNTEAFF.

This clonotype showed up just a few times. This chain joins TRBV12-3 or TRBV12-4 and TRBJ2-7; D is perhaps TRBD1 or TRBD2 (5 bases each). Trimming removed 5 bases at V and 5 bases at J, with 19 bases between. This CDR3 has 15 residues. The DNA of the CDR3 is TGTGCCAGCAGTAGGGGTCGAGGGGTTGAAAACGAGCAGTACTTC. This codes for CASSRGRGVENEQYF.

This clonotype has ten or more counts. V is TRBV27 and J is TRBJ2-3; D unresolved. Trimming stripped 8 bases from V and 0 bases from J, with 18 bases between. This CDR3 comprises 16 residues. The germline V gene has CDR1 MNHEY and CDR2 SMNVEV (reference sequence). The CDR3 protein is CASSLTPRSSTDTQYF. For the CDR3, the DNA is TGTGCCAGCTCCCTCACCCCCCGGAGCAGCACAGATACGCAGTATTTT.

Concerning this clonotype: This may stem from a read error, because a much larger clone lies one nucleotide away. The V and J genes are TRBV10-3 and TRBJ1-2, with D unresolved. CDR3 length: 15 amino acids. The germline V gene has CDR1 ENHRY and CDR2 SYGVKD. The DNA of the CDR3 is TGTGCCATCGGTGACTGGTCAGAACTCAACTATGGCTACACCTTC. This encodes CAIGDWSELNYGYTF.

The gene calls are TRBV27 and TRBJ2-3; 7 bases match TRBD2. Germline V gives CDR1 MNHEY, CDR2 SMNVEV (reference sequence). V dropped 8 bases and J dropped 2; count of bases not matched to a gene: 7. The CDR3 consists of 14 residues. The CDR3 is CASQRDYSTDTQYF. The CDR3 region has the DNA TGTGCCAGCCAGCGGGACTACTCCACAGATACGCAGTATTTT.

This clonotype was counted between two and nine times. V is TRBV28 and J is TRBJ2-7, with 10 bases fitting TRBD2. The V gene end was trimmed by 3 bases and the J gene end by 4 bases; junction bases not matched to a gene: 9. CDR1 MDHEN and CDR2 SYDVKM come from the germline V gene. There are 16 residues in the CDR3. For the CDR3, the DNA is TGTGCCAGCAGTTTCCGGACTAGCGGCAGATGGTACGAGCAGTACTTC. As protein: CASSFRTSGRWYEQYF.

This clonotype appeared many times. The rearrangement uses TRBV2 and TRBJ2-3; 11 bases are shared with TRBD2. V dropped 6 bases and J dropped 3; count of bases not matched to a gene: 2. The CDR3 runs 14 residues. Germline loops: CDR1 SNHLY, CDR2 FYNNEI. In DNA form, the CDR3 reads TGTGCCAGCAGCGTAGCGGGAGGGACAGATACGCAGTATTTT. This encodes CASSVAGGTDTQYF.

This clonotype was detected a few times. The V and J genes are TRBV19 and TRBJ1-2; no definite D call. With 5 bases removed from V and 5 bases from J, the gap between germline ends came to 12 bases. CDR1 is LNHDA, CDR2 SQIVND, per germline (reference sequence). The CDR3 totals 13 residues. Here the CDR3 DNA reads TGTGCCAGTAGTCCTGGAGCGCAGTATGGCTACACCTTC. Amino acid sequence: CASSPGAQYGYTF.

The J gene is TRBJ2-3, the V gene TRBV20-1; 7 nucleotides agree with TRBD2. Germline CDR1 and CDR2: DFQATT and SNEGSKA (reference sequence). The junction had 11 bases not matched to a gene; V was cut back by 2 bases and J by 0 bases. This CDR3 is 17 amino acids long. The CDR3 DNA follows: TGCAGTGCTAGATTATCGGCCGGGACTACTAGCACAGATACGCAGTATTTT. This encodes CSARLSAGTTSTDTQYF.

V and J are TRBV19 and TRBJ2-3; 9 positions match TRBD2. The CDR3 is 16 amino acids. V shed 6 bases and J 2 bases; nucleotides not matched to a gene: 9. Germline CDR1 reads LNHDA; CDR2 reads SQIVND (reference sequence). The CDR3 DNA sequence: TGTGCCAGTAGCCCCTTCCCTAGCGGGGTCACAGATACGCAGTATTTT. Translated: CASSPFPSGVTDTQYF. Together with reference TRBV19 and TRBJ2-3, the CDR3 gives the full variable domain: DGGITQSPKYLFRKEGQNVTLSCEQNLNHDAMYWYRQDPGQGLRLIYYSQIVNDFQKGDIAEGYSVSREKKESFPLTVTSAQKNPTAFYLCASSPFPSGVTDTQYFGPGTRLTVL.

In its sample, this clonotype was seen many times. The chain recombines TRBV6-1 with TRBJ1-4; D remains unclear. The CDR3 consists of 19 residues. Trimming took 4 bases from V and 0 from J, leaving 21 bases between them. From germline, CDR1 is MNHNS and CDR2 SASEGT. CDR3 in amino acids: CASSARVGGPSATNEKLFF. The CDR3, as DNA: TGTGCCAGCAGTGCTAGGGTCGGAGGACCCTCTGCAACTAATGAAAAACTGTTTTTT.

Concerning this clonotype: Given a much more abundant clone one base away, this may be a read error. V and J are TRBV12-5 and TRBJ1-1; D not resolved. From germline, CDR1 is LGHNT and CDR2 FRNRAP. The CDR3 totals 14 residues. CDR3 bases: TGTGCTAGTGGTTTGGAAGGAGGCCGCTTTGAAGCTCTCTTT. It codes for CASGLEGGRFEALF.

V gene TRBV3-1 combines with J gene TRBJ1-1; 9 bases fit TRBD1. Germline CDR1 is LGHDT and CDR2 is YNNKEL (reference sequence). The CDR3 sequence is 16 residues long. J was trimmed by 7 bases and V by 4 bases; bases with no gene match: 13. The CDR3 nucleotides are TGTGCCAGCAGCCGGGGACAGGGCTCTTCGTTCAGTGAAGCTTTCTTT. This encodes CASSRGQGSSFSEAFF. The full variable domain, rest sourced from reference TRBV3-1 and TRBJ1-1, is DTAVSQTPKYLVTQMGNDKSIKCEQNLGHDTMYWYKQDSKKFLKIMFSYNNKELIINETVPNRFSPKSPDKAHLNLHINSLELGDSAVYFCASSRGQGSSFSEAFFGQGTRLTVV.

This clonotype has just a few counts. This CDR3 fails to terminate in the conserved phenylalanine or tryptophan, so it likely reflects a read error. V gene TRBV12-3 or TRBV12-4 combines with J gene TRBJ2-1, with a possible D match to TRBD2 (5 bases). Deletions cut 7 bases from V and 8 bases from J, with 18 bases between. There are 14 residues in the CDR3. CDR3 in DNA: TGTGCCAGCAAGAGGGCAGCTCTTAGCCATGAGCAGTTCCTC. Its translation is CASKRAALSHEQFL.

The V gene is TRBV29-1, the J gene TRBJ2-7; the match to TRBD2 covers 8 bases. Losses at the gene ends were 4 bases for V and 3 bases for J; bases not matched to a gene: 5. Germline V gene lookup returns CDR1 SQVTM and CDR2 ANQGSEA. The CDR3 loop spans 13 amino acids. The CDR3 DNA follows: TGCAGCGTTGGCGGGGGGCTAAGCTACGAGCAGTACTTC. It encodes CSVGGGLSYEQYF.

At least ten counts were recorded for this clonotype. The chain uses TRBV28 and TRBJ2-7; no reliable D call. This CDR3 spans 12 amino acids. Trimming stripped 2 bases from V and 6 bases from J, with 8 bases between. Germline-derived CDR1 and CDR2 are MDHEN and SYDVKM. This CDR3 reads CASSLKVSEQYF. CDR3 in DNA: TGTGCCAGCAGTTTAAAAGTAAGCGAGCAGTACTTC.

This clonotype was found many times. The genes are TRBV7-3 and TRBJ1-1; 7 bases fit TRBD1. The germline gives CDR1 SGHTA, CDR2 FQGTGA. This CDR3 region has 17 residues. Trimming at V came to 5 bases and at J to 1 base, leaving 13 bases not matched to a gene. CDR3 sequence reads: CASSDTPATGKNTEAFF. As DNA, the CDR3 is TGTGCCAGCAGCGACACTCCTGCGACAGGGAAGAACACTGAAGCTTTCTTT.

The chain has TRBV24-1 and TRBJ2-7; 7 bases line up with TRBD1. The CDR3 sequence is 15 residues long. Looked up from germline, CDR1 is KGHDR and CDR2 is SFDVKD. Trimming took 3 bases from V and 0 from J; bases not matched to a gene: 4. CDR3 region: CATSDPGQTSYEQYF. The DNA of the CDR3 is TGTGCCACCAGTGATCCGGGACAGACCTCCTACGAGCAGTACTTC.

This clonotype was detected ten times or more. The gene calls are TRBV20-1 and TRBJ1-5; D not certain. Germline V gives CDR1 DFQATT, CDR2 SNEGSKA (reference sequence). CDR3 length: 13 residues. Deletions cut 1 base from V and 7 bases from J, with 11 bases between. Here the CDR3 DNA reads TGCAGTGCTAGAGCCTACGAGGGACAGCCCCAGCATTTT. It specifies CSARAYEGQPQHF.

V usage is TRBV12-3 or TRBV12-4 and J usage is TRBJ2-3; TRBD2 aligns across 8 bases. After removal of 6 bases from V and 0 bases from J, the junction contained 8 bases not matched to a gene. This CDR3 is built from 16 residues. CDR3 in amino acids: CASSDRTSRSTDTQYF. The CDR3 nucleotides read TGTGCCAGCAGCGATCGGACTAGCAGGAGCACAGATACGCAGTATTTT.

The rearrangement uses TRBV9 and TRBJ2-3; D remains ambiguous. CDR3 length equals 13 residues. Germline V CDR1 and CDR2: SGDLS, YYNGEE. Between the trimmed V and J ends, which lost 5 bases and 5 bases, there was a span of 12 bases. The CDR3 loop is CASSSTLGDTQYF. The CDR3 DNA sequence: TGTGCCAGCAGTTCAACGCTTGGAGATACGCAGTATTTT.

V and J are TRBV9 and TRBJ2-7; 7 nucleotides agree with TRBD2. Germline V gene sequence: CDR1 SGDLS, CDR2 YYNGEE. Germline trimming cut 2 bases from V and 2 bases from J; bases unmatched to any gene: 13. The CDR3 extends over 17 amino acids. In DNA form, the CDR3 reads TGTGCCAGCAGCGTTGGAGGTGGCGGGAGCCAGCCCTACGAGCAGTACTTC. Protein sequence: CASSVGGGGSQPYEQYF.

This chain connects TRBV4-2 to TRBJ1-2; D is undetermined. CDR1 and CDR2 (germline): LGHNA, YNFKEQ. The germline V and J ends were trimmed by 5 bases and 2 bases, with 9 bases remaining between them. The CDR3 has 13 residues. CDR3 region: CASSSSGNYGYTF. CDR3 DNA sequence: TGTGCCAGCAGCTCCTCGGGGAACTATGGCTACACCTTC.

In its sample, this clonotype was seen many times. The CDR3, as DNA: TGCAGCGTCCGATGGGGCACCACCGGGGAGCTGTTTTTT. Its translation: CSVRWGTTGELFF. The chain employs TRBV29-1 and TRBJ2-2, with a tentative D call TRBD1 (5 bases). V was shortened by 6 bases and J by 4 bases, with 12 bases between the two germline ends. The CDR3 has 13 amino acids. Germline V gives CDR1 SQVTM, CDR2 ANQGSEA.